This T cell receptor (beta chain) appears in the sequencing data of a study of Ad26.COV2.S vaccination and SARS-CoV-2 variants. Germline loops: CDR1 SGDLS, CDR2 YYNGEE. This CDR3 region has 17 residues. The V and J ends lost 3 bases and 4 bases, in that order; junction bases with no gene match: 11. Details on this clone: The antigen remains undetermined.

The treatment denotes: around 19 received Ad26.COV2.S at low or high dose, single or two shots; several received placebo; per-sample allocation not given. At day 63 after the first vaccine or placebo injection, samples were drawn. This table comes from immunoSEQ multiplex PCR, and its TCRdb copy is limited to in-frame clones, with some not included. Of some 340,000 clones listed, about 86% are singletons. Study-level findings and limits: Placebo and vaccine recipients had non-spike TCR breadth that was similar. Vaccinees showed greater spike-specific TCR breadth than placebo recipients. Post-vaccination spike-specific CD8+ and CD4+ T cell responses reportedly had substantial breadth.

Sequenced here: peripheral blood, sampled in a trial of Ad26.COV2.S vaccine versus placebo. V gene TRBV9 combines with J gene TRBJ2-2; 8 bases line up with TRBD1. This TCR was recovered from a person aged 18-60 years who received the Ad26.COV2.S COVID-19 vaccine or a placebo. The CDR3 protein is CASSEPSRGLGTGELFF. CDR3 in DNA: TGTGCCAGCAGCGAACCTTCCAGGGGGCTAGGCACCGGGGAGCTGTTTTTT. The full variable domain, completed using reference TRBV9 and TRBJ2-2, is DSGVTQTPKHLITATGQRVTLRCSPRSGDLSVYWYQQSLDQGLQFLIQYYNGEERAKGNILERFSAQQFPDLHSELNLSSLELGDSALYFCASSEPSRGLGTGELFFGEGSRLTVL.